A selection of T cell receptor beta chains follows, all from one sample in a study of cytotoxic CD8 clonotypes in ibrutinib-treated CLL. Generated by immunoSEQ multiplex PCR, the TCRdb table keeps only in-frame clones and is missing some. The sample carries 50,000 to 70,000 clones, roughly 49% recorded once. The sample consisted of PBMCs, taken at disease progression, from a patient treated with ibrutinib. The receptors here all came from a human donor with chronic lymphocytic leukemia. The CDR3 runs from the conserved cysteine through the conserved F or W. D genes are given only for firm matches.

>TRBV5-6|TRBD1
CASNSIGQVNTGELFF
>TRBV29-1|-
CSVEEGGFQNGYTF
>TRBV27|TRBD1
CASRLGQGNFHF
>TRBV2|TRBD1
CASSAGGYNSPLHF
>TRBV6-5|-
CASSLRGADYEQYF
>TRBV4-2|TRBD2
CASSQDLGLAGATETQYF
>TRBV15|-
CATSRVYSYGTYEQYF
>TRBV7-2|TRBD2
CASSSSPGAGGYEQFF
>TRBV5-1|-
CASSPDGDNEQFF
>TRBV7-8|TRBD1
CASSLVGQGYNQPQHF
>TRBV2|-
CASSELTVKEKLFF
>TRBV9|TRBD2
CASSASGSTQYF
>TRBV9|TRBD1
CASSVGTGNQPQHF
>TRBV7-2|-
CASSLNGGPNTEAFF
>TRBV6-1|-
CASSLLAVYEQYF
>TRBV10-3|-
CAIMPGHFPYEQYF
>TRBV7-2|-
CASSLVRSNEQFF
>TRBV6-1|-
CASSEGHFAGYTF
>TRBV21-1|-
CASSKTYRWYEQYF
>TRBV28|-
CASSLLASGGYTF
>TRBV19|TRBD1
CASSIGDRVGTGELFF
>TRBV19|TRBD1
CASSIQGAYSPLHF
>TRBV28|-
CASSLSGSNYEQYF
>TRBV21-1|-
CASSKGQNECNQPQHF
>TRBV6-5|TRBD2
CASRIGGESSYEQYF
>TRBV27|-
CASSISGVSGYEQYF
>TRBV18|-
CASSPSSDLPQHF
>TRBV19|-
CASRYGVAGANVLTF
>TRBV15|-
CATSRLPPTETDYGYTF
>TRBV18|TRBD1
CASSRTGANYGYTF
>TRBV30|-
CAWNGGVNEKLFF
>TRBV5-5|-
CASSLVGGGSYEQYF
>TRBV2|-
CASQLTYEQYF
>TRBV5-1|-
CASSRDPDSYNEQFF
>TRBV15|TRBD1
CATSRNRDRPHEQYF
>TRBV7-7|-
CASSSDRNTEAFF
>TRBV15|-
CATSGRNVNTGELFF
>TRBV20-1|TRBD2
CSGGGSDTQYF
>TRBV4-1|TRBD2
CASSQGVASGGKTQYF